The 19 T cell receptor beta chains below were found in one sample sequenced in a study of beta chain features in type 1 diabetes. What was sequenced were expressed TCRB transcripts, since all of the isolated RNA had been reverse transcribed. Sequencing was performed with immunoSEQ multiplex PCR; in TCRdb, only in-frame clones are kept and a portion is missing. The sample holds hundreds of thousands of clones; under 70% are singletons and the top ten take 0.053%. Material: naive CD4+ T cells from blood. All receptors come from a man aged 25 to 40 in good health.

CDR3 bases: TGTGCCAGCAGCTTTTCCGGGTCTAGCGCAGTTTCCCAGTACTTC. Translation gives CASSFSGSSAVSQYF. This rearrangement joins TRBV7-2 to TRBJ2-5, with D tentatively TRBD2 (6 bases). The germline gives CDR1 SGHTA, CDR2 FQGNSA. Trimming removed 3 bases at V and 9 bases at J, with 20 bases between. This CDR3 contains 15 residues.

The CDR3 coding sequence is TGTGCCTGGTCCGGGACTAGCGGGACCAGTAGGTACTTC. Translation gives CAWSGTSGTSRYF. The chain is built from TRBV30 and TRBJ2-5; 13 bases align to TRBD2. The J segment lost 13 bases and the V segment lost 5 bases, leaving 10 bases of the junction unmatched. Germline V gene data show CDR1 as GTSNPN and CDR2 as SVGIG (reference sequence). The CDR3 contains 13 residues.

The chain carries TRBV2 and TRBJ1-5; D not resolved. The V and J ends lost 3 bases and 1 base respectively, with 13 bases between them. Germline V gene sequence: CDR1 SNHLY, CDR2 FYNNEI. This CDR3 region has 16 residues. The CDR3 loop is CASSDGDYWSNQPQHF. Here the CDR3 DNA reads TGTGCCAGCAGTGATGGCGACTATTGGAGCAATCAGCCCCAGCATTTT.

In this sample, this clone turned up a few times. The chain recombines TRBV29-1 with TRBJ2-3, with 13 bases aligning to TRBD2. Germline V gene data show CDR1 as SQVTM and CDR2 as ANQGSEA. The CDR3 length is 17 residues. V lost 3 bases and J lost 4; bases outside the gene matches: 10. The CDR3 DNA reads as TGCAGCGTTGACCCCAGGACTAGCGGGAGCAGTTCAGATACGCAGTATTTT. It translates to CSVDPRTSGSSSDTQYF.

This sequence joins TRBV28 and TRBJ2-2; the match to TRBD2 covers 10 bases. With 2 bases clipped from V and 6 bases from J, the junction kept 6 bases outside the gene matches. Germline assignment: CDR1 MDHEN and CDR2 SYDVKM. This CDR3 is built from 16 residues. CDR3 amino acids: CASSLTASGSPGELFF. The DNA of the CDR3 is TGTGCCAGCAGTTTAACGGCTAGCGGGAGCCCCGGGGAGCTGTTTTTT.

The V call is TRBV29-1, the J call TRBJ2-7, with no clear D. This CDR3 region has 13 residues. Trimming cost V 7 bases and J 6 bases, with 19 bases left between them. In germline, CDR1 is SQVTM, CDR2 ANQGSEA. The CDR3 sequence: CSGVPLSASEQYF. CDR3 sequence (DNA): TGCAGCGGGGTCCCCCTCAGTGCCAGCGAGCAGTACTTC.

This clone was seen more than once but under ten times. The CDR3 loop is CSVEAGGTEAFF. In DNA, the CDR3 is TGCAGCGTTGAGGCAGGGGGGACTGAAGCTTTCTTT. The rearrangement joins TRBV29-1 to TRBJ1-1, with TRBD1 matching over 7 bases. There are 12 residues in the CDR3. CDR1 and CDR2 from the germline V gene are SQVTM and ANQGSEA. The V segment lost 3 bases and the J segment 5 bases; nucleotides outside the gene matches: 3. The full variable domain, rest sourced from reference TRBV29-1 and TRBJ1-1, is SAVISQKPSRDICQRGTSLTIQCQVDSQVTMMFWYRQQPGQSLTLIATANQGSEATYESGFVIDKFPISRPNLTFSTLTVSNMSPEDSSIYLCSVEAGGTEAFFGQGTRLTVV.

This chain uses TRBV14 with TRBJ2-5, with D possibly TRBD2 on 6 matching bases. From germline, CDR1 is SGHDN and CDR2 FVKESK. There are 15 residues in the CDR3. V gave up 4 bases and J gave up 0 bases, with 12 bases separating them. The CDR3: CASSRREQYQETQYF. Written as DNA, the CDR3 is TGTGCCAGCAGCCGACGGGAGCAGTACCAAGAGACCCAGTACTTC.

The chain combines TRBV11-2 with TRBJ2-4, with 9 bases matching TRBD1. The CDR3 is 17 residues long. From germline, CDR1 is SGHAT and CDR2 FQNNGV. V trimming: 3 bases; J trimming: 1 base; junction bases outside the gene matches: 7. CDR3 protein: CASSFTGTGWAKNIQYF. DNA for the CDR3: TGTGCCAGCAGCTTCACCGGGACAGGGTGGGCCAAAAACATTCAGTACTTC.

This clone appeared a few times. The rearrangement links TRBV7-9 to TRBJ2-1; D gene ambiguous. CDR3 length: 10 amino acids. Trimming removed 2 bases from V and 12 bases from J, with 5 bases in between. Germline assignment: CDR1 SEHNR and CDR2 FQNEAQ (reference sequence). The CDR3 is CASSLNRQFF. The CDR3 bases are TGTGCCAGCAGCTTAAACCGGCAGTTCTTC.

In its sample, this clone was seen a few times. This chain uses TRBV14 with TRBJ2-1, with a tentative D call TRBD2 (6 bases). Between the trimmed V and J ends, which lost 3 bases and 0 bases, there was a span of 12 bases. This CDR3 is 16 amino acids long. The germline CDR1 and CDR2 sequences are SGHDN and FVKESK. CDR3 residues: CASSQEGMGSYNEQFF. The CDR3 DNA sequence: TGTGCCAGCAGCCAGGAGGGTATGGGCTCCTACAATGAGCAGTTCTTC.

Notes on this clone: One end of the junction does not line up with germline, which may come from a read error. The V call is TRBV27, the J call TRBJ2-1, with D unresolved. CDR1 and CDR2 from the germline V gene are MNHEY and SMNVEV (reference sequence). The CDR3 sequence is 15 residues long. The DNA of the CDR3 is TGTGCCAGCGGTTTGTTGGCATTTACCTACAATGAGCAGTTCTTC. The encoded protein is CASGLLAFTYNEQFF.

The chain joins TRBV18 to TRBJ1-5; D is uncertain. Germline V CDR1 and CDR2: KGHSH, LQKENI. V dropped 2 bases and J dropped 3 bases, with 11 bases sitting between them. The CDR3 totals 15 residues. DNA of the CDR3: TGTGCCAGCTCACCAATAGACGGCGACAATCAGCCCCAGCATTTT. Amino acids: CASSPIDGDNQPQHF.

The chain links TRBV29-1 to TRBJ2-5; D assignment may be TRBD1 or TRBD2 (5 bases each). From germline, CDR1 is SQVTM and CDR2 ANQGSEA. CDR3 size: 13 residues. With 5 bases removed from V and 5 bases from J, the gap between germline ends came to 15 bases. DNA of the CDR3: TGCAGCGTTCGGGGCAGAGTCCAGGAGACCCAGTACTTC. The encoded protein is CSVRGRVQETQYF.

J is TRBJ2-3 and V is TRBV19, with D hard to call. The CDR3 loop spans 17 amino acids. The V end was cut by 5 bases, the J end by 0 bases, with 18 bases between. In germline, CDR1 is LNHDA, CDR2 SQIVND (reference sequence). CDR3 region: CASSRVLGGRSTDTQYF. Written as DNA, the CDR3 is TGTGCCAGTAGTCGGGTCCTGGGCGGCCGGAGCACAGATACGCAGTATTTT.

The chain links TRBV29-1 to TRBJ1-2; TRBD1 aligns across 9 bases. CDR1 is SQVTM, CDR2 ANQGSEA, per germline. CDR3 length: 13 residues. V was pared by 7 bases and J by 7 bases, with 10 bases of the junction left unmatched. The chain's CDR3 is CSGTGAFLGGYTF. The CDR3 DNA reads as TGCAGCGGGACAGGGGCCTTCCTAGGTGGCTACACCTTC.

This sequence joins TRBV10-3 and TRBJ2-5, with 7 bases aligning to TRBD1. CDR3 length: 13 amino acids. In germline, CDR1 is ENHRY, CDR2 SYGVKD. V shed 5 bases and J 4 bases; nucleotides not matched to a gene: 4. CDR3: CAISRQGTETQYF. The CDR3 nucleotides are TGTGCCATCAGTCGACAGGGCACAGAGACCCAGTACTTC.

A few counts support this clone. This rearrangement joins TRBV7-2 to TRBJ2-7; D not certain. The CDR3 totals 11 residues. CDR1 is SGHTA, CDR2 FQGNSA, per germline. Trimming pared 5 bases from V and 6 bases from J, leaving 8 bases between. CDR3 nucleotides: TGTGCCAGCAGCCCTATCAGCGAGCAGTACTTC. This encodes CASSPISEQYF.

This sequence joins TRBV29-1 and TRBJ2-1, with D possibly being TRBD1 (6 bases). The CDR3 spans 13 residues. CDR1 and CDR2 from the germline V gene are SQVTM and ANQGSEA. The V end lost 5 bases, the J end lost 5 bases, and 13 bases lay between the germline ends. CDR3 sequence reads: CSVRYRVDNEQFF. The CDR3 DNA reads TGCAGCGTTCGATACAGGGTTGACAATGAGCAGTTCTTC.